This passage covers 27 T cell receptor beta chains from one sample sequenced in a study of shared clonotypes between healthy human individuals. Naive CD8 populations comprised CD45RO-negative cells positively selected for CCR7, excluding terminally differentiated effector memory CD45RA+ cells. Measured with immunoSEQ multiplex PCR; TCRdb has only the in-frame clones, and not every one. The table has more than 2 million clones, approximately 94% seen once; the top ten hold about 1.1%. The sequencing input was naive CD8+ T cells sorted from blood. All receptors come from a man in his late teens or twenties in good health.

The V call is TRBV28, the J call TRBJ2-1; 9 bases are a match to TRBD1. The CDR3 has 16 amino acids. V dropped 1 base and J dropped 7; count of bases not matched to a gene: 8. Looked up from germline, CDR1 is MDHEN and CDR2 is SYDVKM. The CDR3 is CASSLYPMTGGNEQFF. CDR3 nucleotides: TGTGCCAGCAGTTTATACCCGATGACAGGGGGTAATGAGCAGTTCTTC.

V usage is TRBV28 and J usage is TRBJ1-1, with D hard to call. Germline V CDR1 and CDR2: MDHEN, SYDVKM. This CDR3 contains 15 residues. Trimming took 1 base from V and 2 from J, leaving 11 bases between them. CDR3 amino acids: CASSLFSALNTEAFF. The CDR3 DNA sequence: TGTGCCAGCAGTTTATTCTCCGCTCTTAACACTGAAGCTTTCTTT.

This sequence joins TRBV6-6 and TRBJ2-2; no clear D gene. V was cut by 6 bases and J by 5 bases, with 13 bases left in between. The CDR3 has 14 residues. Germline CDR1 reads MNHNY; CDR2 reads SVGAGI (reference sequence). CDR3 loop: CASSLQMGTGELFF. The CDR3, as DNA: TGTGCCAGCAGCCTACAGATGGGTACCGGGGAGCTGTTTTTT.

V and J are TRBV10-2 and TRBJ2-1, with D perhaps matching TRBD1 or TRBD2 (5 bases each). The V end lost 5 bases, the J end lost 6 bases, and 11 bases lay between the germline ends. The germline gives CDR1 WSHSY, CDR2 SAAADI. The CDR3 has 13 amino acids. CDR3 loop: CASSITGGNEQFF. DNA of the CDR3: TGCGCCAGCAGTATAACAGGAGGCAATGAGCAGTTCTTC.

V usage is TRBV28 and J usage is TRBJ1-5, with 9 bases matching TRBD1. CDR3 size: 15 residues. Looked up from germline, CDR1 is MDHEN and CDR2 is SYDVKM. With 4 bases clipped from V and 1 base from J, the junction kept 2 bases outside the gene matches. CDR3 residues: CASSWDRESNQPQHF. The DNA of the CDR3 is TGTGCCAGCAGTTGGGACAGGGAGAGCAATCAGCCCCAGCATTTT.

V usage is TRBV27 and J usage is TRBJ2-5; 10 bases are shared with TRBD2. V shed 6 bases and J 5 bases; nucleotides not matched to a gene: 6. Germline V gene sequence: CDR1 MNHEY, CDR2 SMNVEV (reference sequence). CDR3 size: 14 residues. In DNA, the CDR3 is TGTGCCAGCAGCAGGGAGCGGGAGGGTGAGACCCAGTACTTC. Protein product: CASSREREGETQYF.

V usage is TRBV4-3 and J usage is TRBJ2-1; D is uncertain. Germline V gene sequence: CDR1 LGHNA, CDR2 YSLEER. This CDR3 is 13 amino acids long. Trimming shortened V by 0 bases and J by 6 bases, and 6 bases separated the two germline ends. In nucleotides, the CDR3 is TGCGCCAGCAGCCAAGATGGGCGCAATGAGCAGTTCTTC. This gives the protein CASSQDGRNEQFF.

This chain joins TRBV5-1 and TRBJ2-5; D possibly corresponds to TRBD2 (5 bases). The CDR3 has 14 amino acids. Germline lookup yields CDR1 SGHRS and CDR2 YFSETQ. Trimming shortened V by 0 bases and J by 2 bases, and 8 bases separated the two germline ends. The CDR3 spells CASSLELEQETQYF. CDR3 nucleotide sequence: TGCGCCAGCAGCTTGGAACTAGAACAAGAGACCCAGTACTTC. The whole variable domain, remainder taken from reference TRBV5-1 and TRBJ2-5, is KAGVTQTPRYLIKTRGQQVTLSCSPISGHRSVSWYQQTPGQGLQFLFEYFSETQRNKGNFPGRFSGRQFSNSRSEMNVSTLELGDSALYLCASSLELEQETQYFGPGTRLLVL.

This chain uses TRBV29-1 with TRBJ1-1; no reliable D call. This CDR3 is 13 amino acids long. Germline-derived CDR1 and CDR2 are SQVTM and ANQGSEA. Deletions cut 3 bases from V and 2 bases from J, with 10 bases between. Here the CDR3 reads CSVDLQINTEAFF. The CDR3 DNA reads as TGCAGCGTTGATCTTCAGATTAACACTGAAGCTTTCTTT.

This clone was counted once. The gene calls are TRBV29-1 and TRBJ2-1; weak D call: TRBD1 (6 bases). The germline gives CDR1 SQVTM, CDR2 ANQGSEA. Trimming left V 4 bases short and J 0 bases short, with 22 bases between. This CDR3 has 18 residues. The CDR3 DNA follows: TGCAGCGTTGGGGATTGGCTCCAGGGGAGAAGCTCCTACAATGAGCAGTTCTTC. Amino acid sequence: CSVGDWLQGRSSYNEQFF.

CDR3 bases: TGCGCCAGCAGCCAAGATCGGGCTAGCGGGAGTTGGGCCGGGGAGCTGTTTTTT. Translated, it gives CASSQDRASGSWAGELFF. The chain uses TRBV4-1 and TRBJ2-2; the match to TRBD2 covers 10 bases. Unmatched junction bases numbered 10, after V lost 0 bases and J lost 6 bases. The CDR3 has 18 amino acids. The germline V gene encodes CDR1 MGHRA and CDR2 YSYEKL.

The chain employs TRBV5-8 and TRBJ2-5; D possibly matches TRBD1 or TRBD2 (5 bases each). Germline V gene lookup returns CDR1 SGHTS and CDR2 YDEGEE. This CDR3 has 14 amino acids. The V gene lost 2 bases and the J gene lost 2 bases, with 10 bases spanning the gap. The CDR3 region has the DNA TGTGCCAGCAGCTTCGGGACGCAGCAAGAGACCCAGTACTTC. It encodes CASSFGTQQETQYF.

The chain links TRBV25-1 to TRBJ1-1; D unresolved. Germline CDR1 and CDR2: MGHDK and SYGVNS. The CDR3 runs 11 residues. The V and J ends lost 4 bases and 7 bases respectively, with 7 bases between them. CDR3 in DNA: TGTGCCAGCAGTGTGGGGAATGAAGCTTTCTTT. Residues: CASSVGNEAFF.

With respect to this clone: The identical CDR3 is also encoded by other nucleotide sequences in the sample. The genes are TRBV29-1 and TRBJ2-7; 9 positions agree with TRBD1. The V gene end was trimmed by 1 base and the J gene end by 0 bases; junction bases not matched to a gene: 4. There are 15 residues in the CDR3. Germline-derived CDR1 and CDR2 are SQVTM and ANQGSEA. CDR3 loop: CSVEVPGQGSYEQYF. CDR3 nucleotides: TGCAGCGTTGAAGTCCCGGGACAGGGCTCCTACGAGCAGTACTTC.

This clone was seen more than once but under ten times. The rearrangement joins TRBV7-9 to TRBJ1-6; no firm D call. The germline V and J ends were trimmed by 7 bases and 12 bases, with 16 bases remaining between them. The CDR3 spans 13 residues. Germline V gene data show CDR1 as SEHNR and CDR2 as FQNEAQ (reference sequence). In DNA form, the CDR3 reads TGTGCCAGCAACCACGGGGAGGACCTACCCCTCCACTTT. It is translated as CASNHGEDLPLHF. The whole variable domain, filled in from reference TRBV7-9 and TRBJ1-6, reads DTGVSQNPRHKITKRGQNVTFRCDPISEHNRLYWYRQTLGQGPEFLTYFQNEAQLEKSRLLSDRFSAERPKGSFSTLEIQRTEQGDSAMYLCASNHGEDLPLHFGNGTRLTVT.

The rearrangement joins TRBV2 to TRBJ1-3; D remains unclear. Deletions cut 1 base from V and 0 bases from J, with 7 bases between. Germline CDR1 and CDR2: SNHLY and FYNNEI. This CDR3 comprises 15 residues. The DNA for the CDR3 is TGTGCCAGCAGTGAAGACATTTTCTCTGGAAACACCATATATTTT. Its translation: CASSEDIFSGNTIYF. The variable domain in full, with the rest retrieved from reference TRBV2 and TRBJ1-3, is EPEVTQTPSHQVTQMGQEVILRCVPISNHLYFYWYRQILGQKVEFLVSFYNNEISEKSEIFDDQFSVERPDGSNFTLKIRSTKLEDSAMYFCASSEDIFSGNTIYFGEGSWLTVV.

This chain links TRBV21-1 with TRBJ1-6; the table names TRBD1, a call not compared with the DNA. TRBV21-1 is designated a pseudogene. The CDR3 runs to 17 residues. The chain's CDR3 is CASSKEGEPSYNSPLHF. CDR3 nucleotide sequence: TGTGCCAGCAGCAAAGAAGGGGAACCCTCCTATAATTCACCCCTCCACTTT.

This clone was counted only a few times. This chain connects TRBV13 to TRBJ2-4; 7 bases align to TRBD1. CDR3 length: 13 amino acids. CDR1 and CDR2 (germline): PRHDT, FYEKMQ (reference sequence). V lost 5 bases, J lost 9 bases, and 7 bases stayed unmatched. The CDR3 coding sequence is TGTGCCAGCAGCCCTCCAGACAGGGCCATTCAGTACTTC. Translated: CASSPPDRAIQYF.

The chain recombines TRBV30 with TRBJ2-5; D is unclear. Germline lookup yields CDR1 GTSNPN and CDR2 SVGIG (reference sequence). CDR3 length: 14 residues. V was shortened by 0 bases and J by 2 bases, with 10 bases between the two germline ends. The CDR3 is CAWSVVSGQETQYF. In DNA form, the CDR3 reads TGTGCCTGGAGTGTGGTATCCGGACAAGAGACCCAGTACTTC.

V gene TRBV5-1 combines with J gene TRBJ2-2, with TRBD2 matching over 12 bases. The germline V gene encodes CDR1 SGHRS and CDR2 YFSETQ. V lost 3 bases and J lost 5; bases outside the gene matches: 5. CDR3 length: 16 residues. The CDR3 here is CASSSAGTSGTGELFF. The CDR3 DNA is TGCGCCAGCAGCTCCGCCGGGACTAGCGGGACCGGGGAGCTGTTTTTT.

A note on this clone: Other DNA variants within this sample encode the same CDR3. The CDR3 nucleotides are TGTGCCAGCAGCTTAGAGGCAGAGTCCTACGAGCAGTACTTC. Protein: CASSLEAESYEQYF. The chain combines TRBV7-6 with TRBJ2-7, with D uncertain. Germline loops: CDR1 SGHVS, CDR2 FNYEAQ. The CDR3 consists of 14 residues. The V and J ends lost 1 base and 1 base respectively, with 8 bases between them. Full variable domain (outside the CDR3, taken from reference TRBV7-6 and TRBJ2-7): GAGVSQSPRYKVTKRGQDVALRCDPISGHVSLYWYRQALGQGPEFLTYFNYEAQQDKSGLPNDRFSAERPEGSISTLTIQRTEQRDSAMYRCASSLEAESYEQYFGPGTRLTVT.

The V and J genes are TRBV7-2 and TRBJ2-5, with D maybe TRBD2 (5 bases). The germline V and J ends were trimmed by 5 bases and 5 bases, with 18 bases remaining between them. This CDR3 is built from 15 residues. CDR1 and CDR2 from the germline V gene are SGHTA and FQGNSA. The CDR3 DNA reads as TGTGCCAGCAGCCCCGGAGCGGAGTATGGGGAGACCCAGTACTTC. Its translation: CASSPGAEYGETQYF.

On this clone: Distinct nucleotide sequences in the sample also encode this CDR3. CDR3 coding DNA: TGCAGTGCTAGGGTTTACAATGAGCAGTTCTTC. Its protein is CSARVYNEQFF. The chain links TRBV20-1 to TRBJ2-1; no definite D call. The CDR3 has 11 residues. Germline V gene data show CDR1 as DFQATT and CDR2 as SNEGSKA (reference sequence). The V and J ends lost 3 bases and 4 bases respectively, with 4 bases between them.

CDR3 protein: CASSLGIWDRDGTGELFF. CDR3 DNA sequence: TGTGCCAGCAGTTTAGGGATTTGGGACAGGGATGGCACCGGGGAGCTGTTTTTT. J is TRBJ2-2 and V is TRBV28, with TRBD1 matching 9 bases. V dropped 2 bases and J dropped 4; count of bases not matched to a gene: 11. The CDR3 spans 18 residues. CDR1 is MDHEN, CDR2 SYDVKM, per germline.

This sequence joins TRBV19 and TRBJ1-2; no clear D gene. Per germline, CDR1 LNHDA and CDR2 SQIVND (reference sequence). V gave up 6 bases and J gave up 5 bases, with 16 bases separating them. The CDR3 loop spans 14 amino acids. The CDR3 sequence is CASRISGYSYGYTF. CDR3 coding DNA: TGTGCCAGTAGGATATCGGGCTACTCATATGGCTACACCTTC.

The chain carries TRBV15 and TRBJ1-5, with D unclear. Germline V lookup: CDR1 LNHNV, CDR2 YYDKDF (reference sequence). The CDR3 runs 14 residues. The V and J ends lost 0 bases and 5 bases respectively, with 8 bases between them. The CDR3 region is CATSRDRDDQPQHF. The CDR3 nucleotides read TGTGCCACCAGCAGAGATCGGGATGATCAGCCCCAGCATTTT.

The chain combines TRBV7-9 with TRBJ2-1; D remains unclear. CDR3 size: 12 residues. CDR1 SEHNR and CDR2 FQNEAQ come from the germline V gene (reference sequence). V lost 3 bases to trimming and J lost 9 bases, with 9 bases between them. The CDR3 coding sequence is TGTGCCAGCAGCTTCGGAATTGGTGAGCAGTTCTTC. This translates into CASSFGIGEQFF.